The present T cell receptor beta chain was sequenced within a study of T-cell reconstitution after alpha-beta-depleted transplantation in children. Unique molecular identifiers were used in preparing the TCRbeta library. TCRdb reprocessed the PCR reads via MiXCR and lists one record per CDR3 protein. The sample lists about 540,000 distinct CDR3 sequences; around 19% were seen once. The clonotype originates from a human donor who donated a stem cell graft to a child with acute lymphoblastic leukemia. The sample was PBMCs from the stem cell graft donor, taken from the stem cell graft.

The CDR3 spells CASSLLAGGSSSYNEQFF. The CDR3, as DNA: TGTGCCAGCAGCCTACTAGCGGGAGGTTCGAGCTCCTACAATGAGCAGTTCTTC. J is TRBJ2-1 and V is TRBV11-2, with 12 positions matching TRBD2. Germline trimming cut 5 bases from V and 0 bases from J; bases unmatched to any gene: 8. CDR1 and CDR2 from the germline V gene are SGHAT and FQNNGV. The CDR3 contains 18 residues.